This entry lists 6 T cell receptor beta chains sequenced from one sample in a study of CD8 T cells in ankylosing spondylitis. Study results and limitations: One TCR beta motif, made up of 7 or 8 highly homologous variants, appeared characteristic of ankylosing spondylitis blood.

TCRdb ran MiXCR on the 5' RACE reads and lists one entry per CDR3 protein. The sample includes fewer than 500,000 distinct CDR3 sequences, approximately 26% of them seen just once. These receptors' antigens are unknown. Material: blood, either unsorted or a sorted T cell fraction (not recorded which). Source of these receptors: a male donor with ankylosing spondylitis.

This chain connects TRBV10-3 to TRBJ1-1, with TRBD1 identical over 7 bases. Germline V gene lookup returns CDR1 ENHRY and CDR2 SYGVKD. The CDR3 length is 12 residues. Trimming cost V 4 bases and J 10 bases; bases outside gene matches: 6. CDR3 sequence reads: CAISGTGGSAFF. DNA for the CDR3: TGTGCCATCAGTGGGACAGGAGGCTCAGCTTTCTTT.

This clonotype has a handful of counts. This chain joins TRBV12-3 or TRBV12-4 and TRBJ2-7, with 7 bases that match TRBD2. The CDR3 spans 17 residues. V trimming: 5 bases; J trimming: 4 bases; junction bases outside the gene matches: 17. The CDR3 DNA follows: TGTGCCAGCAGTCCTCTGGCGGGAGTAGGGGTGTTTTACGAGCAGTACGTC. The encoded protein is CASSPLAGVGVFYEQYV.

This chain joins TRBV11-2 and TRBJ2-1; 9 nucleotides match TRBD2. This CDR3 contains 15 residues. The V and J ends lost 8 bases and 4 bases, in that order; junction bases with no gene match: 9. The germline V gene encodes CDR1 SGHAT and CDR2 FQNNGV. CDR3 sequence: CASRIMAGGYNEQFF. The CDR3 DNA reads TGTGCCAGCCGAATCATGGCGGGAGGGTACAATGAGCAGTTCTTC.

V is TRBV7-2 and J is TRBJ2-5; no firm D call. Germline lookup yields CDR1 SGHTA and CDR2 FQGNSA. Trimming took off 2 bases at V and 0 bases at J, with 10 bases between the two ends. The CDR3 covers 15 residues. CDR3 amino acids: CASSLTERYQETQYF. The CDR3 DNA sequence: TGTGCCAGCAGCTTAACAGAGAGGTACCAAGAGACCCAGTACTTC.

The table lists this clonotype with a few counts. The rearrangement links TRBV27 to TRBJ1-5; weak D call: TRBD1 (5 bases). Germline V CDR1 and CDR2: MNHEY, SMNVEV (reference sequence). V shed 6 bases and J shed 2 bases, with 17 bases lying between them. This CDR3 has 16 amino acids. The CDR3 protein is CASSYSAGEGNQPQHF. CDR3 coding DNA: TGTGCCAGCAGCTACAGTGCGGGGGAAGGCAATCAGCCCCAGCATTTT.

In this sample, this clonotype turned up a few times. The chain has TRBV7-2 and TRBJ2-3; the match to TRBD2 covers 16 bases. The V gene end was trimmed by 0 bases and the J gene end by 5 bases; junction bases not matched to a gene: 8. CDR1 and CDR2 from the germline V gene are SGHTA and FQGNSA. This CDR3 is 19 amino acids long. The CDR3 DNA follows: TGTGCCAGCAGCTTAGCCGGGACTAGCGGGAGGGCGTCTGTAGATACGCAGTATTTT. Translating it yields CASSLAGTSGRASVDTQYF.